Listed below are T cell receptor beta chains from one sample, sequenced in a study of blood T cell repertoires in COVID-19. Data came from immunoSEQ multiplex PCR; TCRdb stores just in-frame clones and leaves some out. The data hold some 240,000 clones, with roughly 88% observed a single time. Sequencing was carried out using peripheral blood. These receptors were obtained from a woman in her 70s with COVID-19, enrolled during active disease. Both conserved end residues are part of each CDR3. Fields, in order: V gene, J gene, CDR3 protein.

V: TRBV2
J: TRBJ2-5
CDR3: CASSEWRGTETQYF

V: TRBV15
J: TRBJ1-5
CDR3: CATSRGSGQGRQPQHF

V: TRBV19
J: TRBJ2-7
CDR3: CASSSQGSYEQYF

V: TRBV7-2
J: TRBJ2-7
CDR3: CASSFQTSGIYEQYF

V: TRBV7-3
J: TRBJ2-1
CDR3: CASSSTAGSGRPNNEQFF

V: TRBV11-3
J: TRBJ2-5
CDR3: CASSRVVETQYF

V: TRBV7-9
J: TRBJ2-5
CDR3: CASSLGTGYRAEETQYF

V: TRBV28
J: TRBJ1-1
CDR3: CASSLTVGRAFF

V: TRBV19
J: TRBJ1-4
CDR3: CASSILIGTGNEKLFF

V: TRBV7-2
J: TRBJ2-5
CDR3: CASSWPFPETQYF

V: TRBV5-5
J: TRBJ2-7
CDR3: CASSLRPETDTYEQYF